One TCR beta chain is described in this entry. This clone's antigen is unknown. One base away there is no much larger clone; base qualities are not given. The cohort was made up of 650 to 700 healthy bone marrow donors. At the time of sampling, all cohort members were nominally healthy, though unrecorded immune exposures were likely present. The donor was CMV seropositive and belonged to the group of a few hundred seropositive cohort members. Every donor gave a peripheral blood sample, and the peripheral blood mononuclear cells from that sample were used for TCR beta sequencing. Genomic DNA was extracted from the blood cell samples with the Qiagen DNeasy Blood Extraction Kit. The library was made by the immunoSEQ multiplex PCR assay. The multiplex PCR relied on a mix of 60 forward primers for TCR Vbeta segments and 13 reverse primers for TCR Jbeta segments. The CDR3 region of rearranged TCR beta genes was amplified from genomic DNA by a multiplex PCR assay. On the Illumina HiSeq System, the amplified TCR beta libraries were sequenced as 87-base-pair reads. On the study's bioinformatics: Across the 500 to 750 repertoires, a later analysis counted approximately 75 million unique TCR beta chains, 9.5 million to 13 million of which were shared by at least two donors. Raw reads were error-corrected and collapsed into unique sequences by a nearest-neighbor algorithm in which closely related sequences were merged to remove PCR and sequencing errors. CDR3 sequences were aligned to IMGT reference sequences to assign V, D and J gene segments. Each retained sequence needed at least a six-nucleotide match to both a V gene segment and a J gene segment. Rearrangements were classified as productive when the CDR3 lacked stop codons and remained in frame with V and J, and all other rearrangements were classified as non-productive. Following IMGT convention, CDR3 was defined as the stretch from the second conserved V-encoded cysteine up to the conserved J-encoded phenylalanine. In an earlier analysis of approximately 590 of the donors, sequences lacking an unambiguous match to a single V gene segment were excluded. An earlier analysis of fewer than 650 of the donors classified V segments as functional when productive rearrangements were above 56.7% and as segregating when the standard deviation between donors was above 5%. A statistical classification framework was built to diagnose cytomegalovirus status from the catalog of TCR beta chain sequences. In a later analysis, V and J genes were assigned by comparing TCR nucleotide sequences against IMGT/GENE-DB human TR gene sequences. The TCRdist pipeline was used in a later analysis to assign CDR3 sequences and most-parsimonious VDJ recombination scenarios. In a later analysis, every TCR beta chain was defined by the combination of its CDR3 amino acid sequence and its V-gene family, and reads without a unique V-gene family were dropped. As a way to deal with suspected cross-contamination and a sequencing artifact, a later analysis dropped 640 or so nucleotide sequences that were highly shared and had low generation probability. A later analysis calculated a clonal expansion index for each public chain from normalized within-repertoire ranks of inferred template counts. A later analysis computed generation probabilities with a VDJ recombination model fitted to out-of-frame rearrangements, and checked the results against IGoR. A later analysis scored TCR-TCR, TCR-HLA and TCR-CMV co-occurrence with hypergeometric tests, applying a repertoire-size bias correction to TCR pairs. To estimate false discovery rates, a later analysis permuted the HLA or CMV assignments 20 times. A later analysis grouped co-occurring TCRs with DBSCAN, adding TCRdist sequence similarity when clustering within HLA-allele-positive subsets. Repertoires with fewer than 30,000 or more than 120,000 public chains were left out of co-occurrence clustering, as were several repertoires with anomalous nucleotide sharing. TCRdb re-hosts the immuneACCESS table, in-frame sequences only. Its copies lack some clones; in the studies checked, an unresolved V gene accounts for under half of them, and the cause for the rest is not known. The V and J calls and the clone size are those of that table, but D and trimming were determined from the DNA. The sample table contains around 67,000 clones; only one count was recorded for approximately 74% of them. The biggest ten clones account for approximately 21% of the sample.

This record comes from a study of cytomegalovirus exposure and HLA in healthy donors (dated 2017 in TCRdb). Turning to the overall study: An earlier analysis of approximately 640 of the donors reported about 250 Gb of sequence data and more than 90 million unique TCR beta sequences from some 180 million T cells. In a later genetic analysis, genome-wide SNP genotypes for 398 of the 666 donors were used, and that subset was treated as a discovery cohort. All discovery cohort repertoires had been generated on a single sequencing platform. The T cell repertoires of 550 to 850 subjects were profiled by immunosequencing and related to cytomegalovirus serostatus. The number of typed donors differed by locus: about 620-630 for A, B, C, DRB1 and DQB1; 500 to 550 for DQA1; approximately 600 for DPA1; and around 490 for DPB1. An early release that covered roughly 600 HLA-typed donors contained about 300 gigabases of sequencing data and tens of millions of unique TCR sequences. HLA typing included class I and class II loci at four-digit resolution. Five DR-DQ haplotypes were treated as single units for association and clustering because of strong linkage in the cohort. Among the roughly 400 genotyped donors, about 83% belonged to the genetic ancestry cluster associated with self-reported Caucasian donors. Across roughly 420 genotyped donors of the cohort, an average of about 220,000 unique TCR beta nucleotide sequences per donor were sequenced, and around 20% of those sequences were non-productive. In addition to the first cohort of roughly 700 subjects, a separate validation cohort of some 120 different subjects was used. The study aimed to test whether cataloging public T cell receptors could reveal signatures of past pathogen exposure. An earlier analysis of a few hundred of the donors applied high-throughput TCR beta sequencing to assess whether each TCR beta V gene segment acted as functional or pseudogenic. Alongside the repertoire data, information on donor age, sex, ethnicity and CMV serostatus was compiled. To study patterns of TCR occurrence, a later analysis re-analyzed previously published TCR beta repertoires from 650 to 750 donors and added high-resolution HLA genotyping. The study combined high-throughput TCR immunosequencing, statistical association of individual TCRs with disease status, and machine learning to predict cytomegalovirus infection status. Rather than using new phenotypic data, the later analysis identified candidate immune exposures from TCR beta sequences and from how often those sequences occurred across donors. General findings and caveats noted by the study authors: Several of the top co-occurrence clusters appeared to be linked to parvovirus B19, influenza, CMV and Epstein-Barr virus, according to a later analysis. HLA typing was unavailable for some donors at each locus, so association tests used only the typed subset. Presence/absence analyses assumed roughly uniform sequencing depth across donors, an assumption that may not hold. The study listed around 160 TCR beta chains as associated with cytomegalovirus. About 17 rarely observed V segments, including chromosome 9 orphons, were excluded from the earlier analysis of about 600 of the donors because counts were too low. In a later genetic analysis, fewer N-insertions in productive TCRs were reported among donors in an Asian-associated ancestry cluster than the approximately 670-donor mean. In a later genetic analysis, a missense DCLRE1C variant was associated with V-gene and J-gene trimming of TCR beta chains, and the association was replicated in an independent cohort. Specific HLA alleles were associated with 16,951 TCR beta sequences at a false discovery rate of 0.05 in a later analysis. Some IMGT-functional V segments, including TRBV6-2 and TRBV6-3, could not be told apart with the 87-base-pair reads, so those segments were excluded. The classifier was reported to diagnose cytomegalovirus status with high specificity and sensitivity in both the original cohort and the validation cohort. In a later analysis, HLA-associated TCR beta chains showed more clonal expansion and lower generation probabilities than non-associated chains that were equally common. A further reported finding was that TCR beta sequences accurately predicted the HLA-A and HLA-B alleles for most subjects in the first cohort. Strong co-occurrence of HLA alleles, especially DR and DQ, made assigning TCR associations to individual alleles difficult. A later analysis found that TCR association rates varied across HLA loci, with DRB1 alleles showing the most associated TCRs and HLA-C alleles the fewest. In an earlier analysis of around 500 of the donors, most TCR beta V segments appeared in productive rearrangements about 87% or about 30% of the time, broadly matching IMGT annotations. In vitro tests confirmed that a few of the cytomegalovirus-associated TCR beta chains recognize cytomegalovirus antigens. The authors suggested that the approach could potentially be extended to other disease states and immunological phenotypes. According to a later analysis, most CMV-associated TCR beta chains appeared to be HLA-restricted, and the HLA associations seemed to be driven largely by CMV exposure. A group of highly shared sequence variants was considered likely to be a technical artifact of the sequencing pipeline. CMV serostatus was the only immune exposure information available for the cohort. Most TCR sequences were seen in very few donors, while some public TCRs were found in many individuals. Linkage disequilibrium might explain the correlated functional status among segregating V segments, but an unknown experimental factor could not be ruled out. In this cohort, only TCR beta chains were sequenced, and detectable features were limited by the absence of alpha or paired-chain data.

The CDR3 contains 16 residues, cysteine and phenylalanine counted. Of all the DNA, just the CDR3 is kept, 48 bases in frame from base 1. Reading the germline V gene gives CDR1 SGHRS and CDR2 YFSETQ. V is cut back by 0 bases and J by 2 bases, with 7 bases in the junction unmatched. Sequencing used PBMCs. This receptor was identified in a woman aged 25 to 39 in good health and CMV-seropositive. In this chain, TRBV5-1 is recombined with TRBJ2-7; the central 8 bases match TRBD2. CDR3 loop: CASSLVSGSTTYEQYF. The DNA is TGCGCCAGCAGCTTGGTGAGCGGGAGCACAACCTACGAGCAGTACTTC.